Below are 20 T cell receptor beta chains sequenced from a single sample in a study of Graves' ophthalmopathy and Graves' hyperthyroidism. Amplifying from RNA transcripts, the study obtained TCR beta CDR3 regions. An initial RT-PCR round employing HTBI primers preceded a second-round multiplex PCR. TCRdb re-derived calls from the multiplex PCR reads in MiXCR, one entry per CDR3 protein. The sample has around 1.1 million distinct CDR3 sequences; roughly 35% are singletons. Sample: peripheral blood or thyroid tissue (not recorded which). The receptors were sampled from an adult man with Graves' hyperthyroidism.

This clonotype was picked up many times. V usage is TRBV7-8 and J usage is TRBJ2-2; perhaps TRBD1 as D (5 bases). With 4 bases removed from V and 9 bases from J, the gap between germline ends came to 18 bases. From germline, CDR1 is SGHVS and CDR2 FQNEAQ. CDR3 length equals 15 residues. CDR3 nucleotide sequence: TGTGCCAGCAGCTCCCAGGACACCTCTATCCGGGAGCTGTTTTTT. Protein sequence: CASSSQDTSIRELFF.

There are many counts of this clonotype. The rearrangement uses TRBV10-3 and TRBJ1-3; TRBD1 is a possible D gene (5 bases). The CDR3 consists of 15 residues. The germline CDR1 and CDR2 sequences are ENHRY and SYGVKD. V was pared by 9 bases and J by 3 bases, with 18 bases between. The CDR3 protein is CAILSSGVDGNTIYF. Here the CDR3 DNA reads TGTGCCATTCTTTCGTCGGGGGTGGATGGAAACACCATATATTTT.

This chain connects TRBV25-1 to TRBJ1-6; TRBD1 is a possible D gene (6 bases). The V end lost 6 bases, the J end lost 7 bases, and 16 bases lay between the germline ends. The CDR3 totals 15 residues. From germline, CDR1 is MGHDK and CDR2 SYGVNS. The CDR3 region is CASSPQTGANSPLHF. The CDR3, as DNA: TGTGCCAGCAGCCCCCAGACAGGAGCAAATTCACCCCTCCACTTT. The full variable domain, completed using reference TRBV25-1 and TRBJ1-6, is EADIYQTPRYLVIGTGKKITLECSQTMGHDKMYWYQQDPGMELHLIHYSYGVNSTEKGDLSSESTVSRIRTEHFPLTLESARPSHTSQYLCASSPQTGANSPLHFGNGTRLTVT.

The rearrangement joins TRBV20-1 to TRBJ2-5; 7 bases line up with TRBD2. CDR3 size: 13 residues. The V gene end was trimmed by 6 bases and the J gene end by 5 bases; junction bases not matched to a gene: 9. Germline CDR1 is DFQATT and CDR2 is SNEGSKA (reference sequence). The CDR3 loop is CSAARGGAETQYF. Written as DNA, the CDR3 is TGCAGTGCCGCAAGGGGAGGGGCGGAGACCCAGTACTTC.

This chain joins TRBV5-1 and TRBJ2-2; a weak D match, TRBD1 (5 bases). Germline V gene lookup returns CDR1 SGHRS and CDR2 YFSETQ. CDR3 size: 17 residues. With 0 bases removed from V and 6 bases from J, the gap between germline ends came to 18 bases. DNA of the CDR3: TGCGCCAGCAGCTTGGCCTCTGGGGCGGTTCGCGCCGGGGAGCTGTTTTTT. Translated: CASSLASGAVRAGELFF. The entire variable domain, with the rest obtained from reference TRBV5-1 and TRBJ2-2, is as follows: KAGVTQTPRYLIKTRGQQVTLSCSPISGHRSVSWYQQTPGQGLQFLFEYFSETQRNKGNFPGRFSGRQFSNSRSEMNVSTLELGDSALYLCASSLASGAVRAGELFFGEGSRLTVL.

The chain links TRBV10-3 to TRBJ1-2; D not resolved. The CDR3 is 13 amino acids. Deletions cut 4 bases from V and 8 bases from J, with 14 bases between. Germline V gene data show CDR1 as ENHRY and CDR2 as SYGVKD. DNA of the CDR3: TGTGCCATCAGTGCTAGAGTGGGGAGGGGCTACACCTTC. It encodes CAISARVGRGYTF.

This CDR3 reads CASSKWTGQREQYF. CDR3 DNA sequence: TGTGCCAGCAGTAAATGGACAGGGCAGCGTGAGCAGTACTTC. This chain joins TRBV2 and TRBJ2-7; 8 bases align to TRBD1. The CDR3 loop spans 14 amino acids. Germline CDR1 reads SNHLY; CDR2 reads FYNNEI. Trimming at V came to 5 bases and at J to 7 bases, leaving 10 bases not matched to a gene.

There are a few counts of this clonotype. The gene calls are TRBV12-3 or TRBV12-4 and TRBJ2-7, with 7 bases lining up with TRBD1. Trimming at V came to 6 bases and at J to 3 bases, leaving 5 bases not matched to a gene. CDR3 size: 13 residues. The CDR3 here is CASRVTGNYEQYF. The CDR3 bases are TGTGCCAGCAGAGTGACAGGGAACTACGAGCAGTACTTC.

The CDR3 DNA follows: TGTGCCAGCAGCTTAGAACAGGGAAAGCAGTACTTC. Protein product: CASSLEQGKQYF. This chain links TRBV7-9 with TRBJ2-7, with D perhaps TRBD1 (6 bases). V lost 1 base, J lost 8 bases, and 9 bases lay in between. Germline lookup yields CDR1 SEHNR and CDR2 FQNEAQ (reference sequence). The CDR3 runs to 12 residues.

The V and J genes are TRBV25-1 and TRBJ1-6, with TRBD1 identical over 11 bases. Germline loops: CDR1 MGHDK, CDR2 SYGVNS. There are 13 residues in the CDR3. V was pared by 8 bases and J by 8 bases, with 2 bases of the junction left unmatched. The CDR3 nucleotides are TGTGCCAGCCGGGACAGGGGGTATTCACCCCTCCACTTT. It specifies CASRDRGYSPLHF.

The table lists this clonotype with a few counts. The CDR3, as DNA: TGTGCCAGCAGTTACTACCGGGACGGCTATGGCTACACCTTC. Protein sequence: CASSYYRDGYGYTF. V is TRBV6-2 or TRBV6-3 and J is TRBJ1-2; D is perhaps TRBD1 (5 bases). Trimming took 1 base from V and 4 from J, leaving 10 bases between them. The V gene's germline CDR1 is MNHEY and CDR2 SVGEGT. The CDR3 has 14 amino acids.

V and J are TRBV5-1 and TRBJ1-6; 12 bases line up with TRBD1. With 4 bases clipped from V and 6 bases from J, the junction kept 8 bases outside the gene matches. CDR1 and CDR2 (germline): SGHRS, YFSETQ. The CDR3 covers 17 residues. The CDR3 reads CASSQNPGQGANSPLHF. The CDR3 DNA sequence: TGCGCCAGCAGCCAAAACCCGGGACAGGGGGCTAATTCACCCCTCCACTTT.

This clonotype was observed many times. The CDR3 DNA reads TGTGCCATCAGTGCAGGGGGAGGGAGCAATCAGCCCCAGCATTTT. It translates to CAISAGGGSNQPQHF. The chain couples TRBV10-3 to TRBJ1-5, with TRBD1 matching over 7 bases. Germline trimming cut 4 bases from V and 1 base from J; bases unmatched to any gene: 4. CDR1 and CDR2 from the germline V gene are ENHRY and SYGVKD. The CDR3 is 15 residues long.

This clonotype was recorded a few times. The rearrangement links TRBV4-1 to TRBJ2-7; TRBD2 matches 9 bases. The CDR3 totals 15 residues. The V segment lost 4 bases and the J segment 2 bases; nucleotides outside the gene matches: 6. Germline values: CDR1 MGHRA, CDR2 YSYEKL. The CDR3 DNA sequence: TGCGCCAGCAGCCCCCTGGGCGGGAGGGCCTACGAGCAGTACTTC. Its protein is CASSPLGGRAYEQYF.

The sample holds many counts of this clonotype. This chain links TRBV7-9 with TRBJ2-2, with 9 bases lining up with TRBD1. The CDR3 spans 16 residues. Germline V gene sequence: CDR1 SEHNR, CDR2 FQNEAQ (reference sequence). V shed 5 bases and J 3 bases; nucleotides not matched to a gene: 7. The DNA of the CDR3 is TGTGCCAGCAGCCCTTGGACAGGGGACTACACCGGGGAGCTGTTTTTT. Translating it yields CASSPWTGDYTGELFF.

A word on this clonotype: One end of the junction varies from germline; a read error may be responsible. In nucleotides, the CDR3 is TGTGCCAGCAGTCGATTAGCAGGGGCTAACGTCCTGACTTTC. Translating it yields CASSRLAGANVLTF. The rearrangement links TRBV7-6 to TRBJ2-6, with a possible D match to TRBD1 (6 bases). The CDR3 sequence is 14 residues long. Per the germline V gene, CDR1 is SGHVS and CDR2 is FNYEAQ. The full variable domain, its missing parts supplied by reference TRBV7-6 and TRBJ2-6, is GAGVSQSPRYKVTKRGQDVALRCDPISGHVSLYWYRQALGQGPEFLTYFNYEAQQDKSGLPNDRFSAERPEGSISTLTIQRTEQRDSAMYRCASSRLAGANVLTFGAGSRLTVL.

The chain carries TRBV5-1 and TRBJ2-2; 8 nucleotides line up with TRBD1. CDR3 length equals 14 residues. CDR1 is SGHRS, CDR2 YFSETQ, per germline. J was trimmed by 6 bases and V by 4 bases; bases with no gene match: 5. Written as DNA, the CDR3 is TGCGCCAGCAGCCCAATACAGGGGGCCGGGGAGCTGTTTTTT. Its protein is CASSPIQGAGELFF.

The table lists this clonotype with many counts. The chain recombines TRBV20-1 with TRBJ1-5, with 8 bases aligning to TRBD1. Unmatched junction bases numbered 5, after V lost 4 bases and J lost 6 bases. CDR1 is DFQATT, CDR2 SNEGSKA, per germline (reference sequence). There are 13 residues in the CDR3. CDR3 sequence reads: CSAKTGGGQPQHF. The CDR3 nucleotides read TGCAGTGCTAAAACAGGGGGAGGTCAGCCCCAGCATTTT.

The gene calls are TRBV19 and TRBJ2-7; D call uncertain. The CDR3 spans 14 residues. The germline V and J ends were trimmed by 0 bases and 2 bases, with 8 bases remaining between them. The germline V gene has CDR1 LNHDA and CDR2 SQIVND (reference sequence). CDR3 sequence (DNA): TGTGCCAGTAGTATAGAGGGGATCGCCTACGAGCAGTACTTC. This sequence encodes CASSIEGIAYEQYF.

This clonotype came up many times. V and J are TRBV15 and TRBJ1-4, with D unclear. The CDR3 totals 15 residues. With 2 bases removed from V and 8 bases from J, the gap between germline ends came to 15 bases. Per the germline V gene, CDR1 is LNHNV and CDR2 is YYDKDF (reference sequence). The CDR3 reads CATSRNRESAEKLFF. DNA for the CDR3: TGTGCCACCAGCAGAAACCGGGAAAGTGCGGAAAAACTGTTTTTT.